This T cell receptor (beta chain) was sequenced during a study of blood T cell repertoires in COVID-19. Germline V gene data show CDR1 as SGHTA and CDR2 as FQGNSA. The ends were cut back, 5 bases at V and 10 bases at J, with 10 bases in the middle. The CDR3 consists of 11 residues. TCRdb's copy holds only in-frame clones and misses some; the assay was immunoSEQ multiplex PCR. The sample has some 300,000 clones, approximately 91% seen once; the top ten hold less than 4%. The sequence was obtained from a woman aged 30 to 39 who had been exposed to COVID-19. The sequencing sample was made of PBMCs or T cells enriched from blood (not recorded which). The genes are TRBV7-2 and TRBJ2-3, with unresolved D. The CDR3 DNA reads as TGTGCCAGCAGCGATCAGATTGCGCAGTATTTT. Translating it yields CASSDQIAQYF.